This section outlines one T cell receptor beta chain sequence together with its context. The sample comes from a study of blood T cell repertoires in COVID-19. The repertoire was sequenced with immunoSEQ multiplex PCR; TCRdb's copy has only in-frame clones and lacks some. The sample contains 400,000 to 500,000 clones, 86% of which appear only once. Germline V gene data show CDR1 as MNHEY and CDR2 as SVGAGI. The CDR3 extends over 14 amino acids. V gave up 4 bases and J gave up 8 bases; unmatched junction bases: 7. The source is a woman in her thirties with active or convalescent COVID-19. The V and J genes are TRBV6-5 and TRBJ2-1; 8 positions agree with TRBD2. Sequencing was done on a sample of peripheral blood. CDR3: CASSSILAVHEQFF. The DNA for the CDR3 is TGTGCCAGCAGTTCTATACTAGCGGTCCATGAGCAGTTCTTC.